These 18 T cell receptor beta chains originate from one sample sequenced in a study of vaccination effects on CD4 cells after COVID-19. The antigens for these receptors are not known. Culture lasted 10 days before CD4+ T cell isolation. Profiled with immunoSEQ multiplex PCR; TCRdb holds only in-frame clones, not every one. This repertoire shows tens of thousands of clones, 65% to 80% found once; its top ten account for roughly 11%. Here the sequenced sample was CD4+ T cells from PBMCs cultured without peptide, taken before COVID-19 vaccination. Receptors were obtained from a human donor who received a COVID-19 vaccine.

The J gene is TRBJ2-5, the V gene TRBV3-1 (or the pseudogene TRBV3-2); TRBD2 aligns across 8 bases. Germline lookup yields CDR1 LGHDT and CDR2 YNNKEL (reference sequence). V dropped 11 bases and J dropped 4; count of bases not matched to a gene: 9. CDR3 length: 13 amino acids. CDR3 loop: CAVRGGSGETQYF. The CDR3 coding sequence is TGTGCCGTCCGCGGGGGGTCGGGAGAGACCCAGTACTTC.

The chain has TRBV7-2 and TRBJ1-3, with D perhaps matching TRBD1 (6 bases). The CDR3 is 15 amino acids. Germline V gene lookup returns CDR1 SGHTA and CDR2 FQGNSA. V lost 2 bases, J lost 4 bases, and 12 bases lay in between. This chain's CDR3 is CASSLHRVSGNTIYF. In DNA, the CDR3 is TGTGCCAGCAGCTTACACAGGGTATCAGGAAACACCATATATTTT.

The CDR3 sequence: CASSAVAGVEQFF. CDR3 bases: TGTGCCAGCAGTGCGGTTGCCGGGGTTGAGCAGTTCTTC. The V gene is TRBV2, the J gene TRBJ2-1; perhaps TRBD2 as D (5 bases). CDR1 and CDR2 (germline): SNHLY, FYNNEI. V was cut by 4 bases and J by 9 bases, with 13 bases left in between. CDR3 size: 13 residues.

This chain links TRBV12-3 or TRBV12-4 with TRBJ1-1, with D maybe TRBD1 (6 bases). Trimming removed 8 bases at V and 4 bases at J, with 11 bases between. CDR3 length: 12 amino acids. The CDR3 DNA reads TGTGCCAGCGGGGGGCTGGGCACTGAAGCTTTCTTT. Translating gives CASGGLGTEAFF.

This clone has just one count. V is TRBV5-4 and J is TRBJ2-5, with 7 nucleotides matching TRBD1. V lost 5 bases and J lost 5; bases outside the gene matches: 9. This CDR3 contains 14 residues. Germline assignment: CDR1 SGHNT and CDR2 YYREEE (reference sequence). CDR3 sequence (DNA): TGTGCCAGCAGATCGGGACAGTCACCCGAGACCCAGTACTTC. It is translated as CASRSGQSPETQYF.

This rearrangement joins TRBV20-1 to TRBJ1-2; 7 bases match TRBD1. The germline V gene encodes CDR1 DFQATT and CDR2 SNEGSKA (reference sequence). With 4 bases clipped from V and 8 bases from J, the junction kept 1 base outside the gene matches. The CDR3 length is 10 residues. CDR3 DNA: TGCAGTGCTACGGGACAGGGCTACACCTTC. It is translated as CSATGQGYTF.

The CDR3 sequence is CASSLYLGQGSFF. The CDR3 nucleotides are TGTGCCAGCAGCCTCTACTTGGGGCAGGGCTCTTTCTTT. The chain employs TRBV3-1 (or the pseudogene TRBV3-2) and TRBJ1-1; D may be TRBD1 (5 bases). The germline V gene has CDR1 LGHDT and CDR2 YNNKEL (reference sequence). Trimming removed 4 bases from V and 12 bases from J, with 18 bases in between. The CDR3 runs to 13 residues.

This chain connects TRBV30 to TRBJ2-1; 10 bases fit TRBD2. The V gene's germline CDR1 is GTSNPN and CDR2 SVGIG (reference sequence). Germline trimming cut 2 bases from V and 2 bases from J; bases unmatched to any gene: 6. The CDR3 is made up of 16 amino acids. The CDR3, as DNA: TGTGCCTGGAGTCCCTTACTAGCGGGACCCTACAATGAGCAGTTCTTC. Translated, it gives CAWSPLLAGPYNEQFF.

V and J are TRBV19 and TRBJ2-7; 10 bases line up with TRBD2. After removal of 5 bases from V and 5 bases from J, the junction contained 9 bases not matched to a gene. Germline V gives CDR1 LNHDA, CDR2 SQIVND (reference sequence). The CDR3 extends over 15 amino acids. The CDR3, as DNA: TGTGCCAGTAGTGCTGGACTAGCGGAGACCCACGAGCAGTACTTC. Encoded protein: CASSAGLAETHEQYF.

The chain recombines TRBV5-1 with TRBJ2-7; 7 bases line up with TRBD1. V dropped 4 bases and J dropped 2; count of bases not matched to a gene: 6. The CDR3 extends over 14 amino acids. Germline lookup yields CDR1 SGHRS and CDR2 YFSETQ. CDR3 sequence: CASSPGTATYEQYF. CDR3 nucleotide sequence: TGCGCCAGCAGCCCAGGGACAGCTACCTACGAGCAGTACTTC.

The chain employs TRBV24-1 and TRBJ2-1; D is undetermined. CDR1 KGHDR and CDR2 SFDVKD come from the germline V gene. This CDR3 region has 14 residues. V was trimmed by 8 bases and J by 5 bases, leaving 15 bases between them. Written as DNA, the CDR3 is TGTGCCACCAAAACTCCGGCCCCGGACAATGAGCAGTTCTTC. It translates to CATKTPAPDNEQFF.

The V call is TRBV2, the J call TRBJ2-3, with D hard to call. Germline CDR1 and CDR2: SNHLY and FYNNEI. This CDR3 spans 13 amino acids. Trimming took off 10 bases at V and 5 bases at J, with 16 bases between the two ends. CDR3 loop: CATILWEEDTQYF. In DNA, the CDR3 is TGTGCCACCATACTTTGGGAAGAAGATACGCAGTATTTT.

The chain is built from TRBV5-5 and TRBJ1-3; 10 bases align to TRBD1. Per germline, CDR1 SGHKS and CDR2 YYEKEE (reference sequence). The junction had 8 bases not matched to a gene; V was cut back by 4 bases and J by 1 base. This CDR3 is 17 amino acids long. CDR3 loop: CASSLGQGDISGNTIYF. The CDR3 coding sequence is TGTGCCAGCAGCCTCGGACAGGGGGATATTTCTGGAAACACCATATATTTT.

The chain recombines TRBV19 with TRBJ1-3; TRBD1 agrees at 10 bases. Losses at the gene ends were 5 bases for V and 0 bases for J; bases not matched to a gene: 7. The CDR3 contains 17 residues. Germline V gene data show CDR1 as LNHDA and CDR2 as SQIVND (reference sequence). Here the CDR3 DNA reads TGTGCCAGTAGTGACGACAGGGGGCGAGCCTCTGGAAACACCATATATTTT. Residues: CASSDDRGRASGNTIYF. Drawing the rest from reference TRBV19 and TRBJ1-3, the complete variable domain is DGGITQSPKYLFRKEGQNVTLSCEQNLNHDAMYWYRQDPGQGLRLIYYSQIVNDFQKGDIAEGYSVSREKKESFPLTVTSAQKNPTAFYLCASSDDRGRASGNTIYFGEGSWLTVV.

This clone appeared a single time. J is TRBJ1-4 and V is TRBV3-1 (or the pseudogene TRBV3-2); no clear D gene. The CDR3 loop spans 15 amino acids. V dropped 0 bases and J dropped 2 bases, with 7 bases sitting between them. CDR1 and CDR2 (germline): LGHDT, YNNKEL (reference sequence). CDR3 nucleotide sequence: TGTGCCAGCAGCCAAGATCTAGTCACTAATGAAAAACTGTTTTTT. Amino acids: CASSQDLVTNEKLFF.

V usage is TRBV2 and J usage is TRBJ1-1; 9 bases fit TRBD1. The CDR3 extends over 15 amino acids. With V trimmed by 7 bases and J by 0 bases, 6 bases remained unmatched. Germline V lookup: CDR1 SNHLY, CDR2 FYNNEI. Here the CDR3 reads CASKTDRGMNTEAFF. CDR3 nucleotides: TGTGCCAGCAAGACGGACAGGGGCATGAACACTGAAGCTTTCTTT.

CDR3 loop: CASNNGGMRSNSPLHF. CDR3 nucleotide sequence: TGTGCCAGCAACAACGGGGGAATGCGGAGCAATTCACCCCTCCACTTT. This chain uses TRBV3-1 (or the pseudogene TRBV3-2) with TRBJ1-6, with D perhaps matching TRBD1 (5 bases). This CDR3 contains 16 residues. Germline values: CDR1 LGHDT, CDR2 YNNKEL (reference sequence). The ends were cut back, 7 bases at V and 7 bases at J, with 20 bases in the middle.

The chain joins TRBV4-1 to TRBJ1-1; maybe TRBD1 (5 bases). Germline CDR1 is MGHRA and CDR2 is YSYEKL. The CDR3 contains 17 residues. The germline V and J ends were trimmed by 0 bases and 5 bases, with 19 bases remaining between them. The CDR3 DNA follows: TGCGCCAGCAGCCAAGAATCCTCTAGGGCGAGGGGAACTGAAGCTTTCTTT. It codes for CASSQESSRARGTEAFF.